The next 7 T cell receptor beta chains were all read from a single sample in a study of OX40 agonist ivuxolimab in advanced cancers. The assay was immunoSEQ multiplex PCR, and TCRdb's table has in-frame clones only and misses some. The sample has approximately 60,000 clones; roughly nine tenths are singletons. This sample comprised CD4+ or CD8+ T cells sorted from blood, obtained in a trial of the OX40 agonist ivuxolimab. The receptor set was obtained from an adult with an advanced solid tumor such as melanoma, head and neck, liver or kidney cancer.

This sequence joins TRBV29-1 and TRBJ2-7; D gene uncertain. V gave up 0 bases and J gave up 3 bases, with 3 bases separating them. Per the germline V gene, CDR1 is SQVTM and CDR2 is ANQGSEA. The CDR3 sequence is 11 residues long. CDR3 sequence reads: CSVEDRYEQYF. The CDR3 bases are TGCAGCGTTGAAGATCGCTACGAGCAGTACTTC.

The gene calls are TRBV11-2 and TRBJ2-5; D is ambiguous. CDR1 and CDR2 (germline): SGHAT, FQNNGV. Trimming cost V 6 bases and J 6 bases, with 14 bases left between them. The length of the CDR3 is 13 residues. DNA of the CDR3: TGTGCCAGCAGACCAAGAGCATATCAGACCCAGTACTTC. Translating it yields CASRPRAYQTQYF.

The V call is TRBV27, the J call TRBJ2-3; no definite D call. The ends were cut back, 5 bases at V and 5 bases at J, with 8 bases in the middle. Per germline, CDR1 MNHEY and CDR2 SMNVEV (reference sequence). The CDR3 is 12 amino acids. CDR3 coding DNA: TGTGCCAGCAGTCCGGAGCTAGATACGCAGTATTTT. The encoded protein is CASSPELDTQYF.

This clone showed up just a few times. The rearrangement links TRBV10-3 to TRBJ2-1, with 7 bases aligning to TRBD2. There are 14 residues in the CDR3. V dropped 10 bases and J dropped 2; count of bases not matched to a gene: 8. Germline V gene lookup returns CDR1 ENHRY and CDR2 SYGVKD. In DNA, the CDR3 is TGTGCCACCGGGGGAGGGAATCCCTACAATGAGCAGTTCTTC. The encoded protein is CATGGGNPYNEQFF.

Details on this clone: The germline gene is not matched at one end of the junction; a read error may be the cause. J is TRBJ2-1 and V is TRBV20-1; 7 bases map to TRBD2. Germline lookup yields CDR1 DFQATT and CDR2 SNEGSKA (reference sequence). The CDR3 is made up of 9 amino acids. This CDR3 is CSATGLGIF. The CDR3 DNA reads TGCAGTGCCACTGGACTAGGGATCTTC.

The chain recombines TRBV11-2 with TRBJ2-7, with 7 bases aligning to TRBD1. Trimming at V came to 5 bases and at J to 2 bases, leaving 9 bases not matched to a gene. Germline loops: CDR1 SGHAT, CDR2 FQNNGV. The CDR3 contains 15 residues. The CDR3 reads CASSAGTASTYEQYF. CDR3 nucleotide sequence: TGTGCCAGCAGCGCCGGGACAGCCAGCACCTACGAGCAGTACTTC.

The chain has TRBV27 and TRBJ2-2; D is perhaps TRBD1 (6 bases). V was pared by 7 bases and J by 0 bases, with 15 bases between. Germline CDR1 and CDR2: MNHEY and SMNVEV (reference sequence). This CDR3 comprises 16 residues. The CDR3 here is CASTRQGSSNTGELFF. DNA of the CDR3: TGTGCCAGCACACGCCAGGGGTCCTCGAACACCGGGGAGCTGTTTTTT.